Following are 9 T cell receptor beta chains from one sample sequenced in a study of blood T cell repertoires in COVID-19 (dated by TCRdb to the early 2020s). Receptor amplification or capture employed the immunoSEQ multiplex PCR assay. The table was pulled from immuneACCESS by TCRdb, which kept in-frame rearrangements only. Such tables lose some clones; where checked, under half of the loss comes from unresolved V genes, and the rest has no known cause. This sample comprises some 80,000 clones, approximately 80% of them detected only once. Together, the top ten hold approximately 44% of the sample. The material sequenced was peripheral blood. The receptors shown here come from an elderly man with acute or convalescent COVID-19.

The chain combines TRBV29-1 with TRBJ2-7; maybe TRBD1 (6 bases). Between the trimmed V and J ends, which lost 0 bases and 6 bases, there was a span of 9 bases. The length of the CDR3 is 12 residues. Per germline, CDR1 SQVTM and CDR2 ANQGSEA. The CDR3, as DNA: TGCAGCGTTGAAGATTACAGGGCCGAGCAGTACTTC. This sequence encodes CSVEDYRAEQYF.

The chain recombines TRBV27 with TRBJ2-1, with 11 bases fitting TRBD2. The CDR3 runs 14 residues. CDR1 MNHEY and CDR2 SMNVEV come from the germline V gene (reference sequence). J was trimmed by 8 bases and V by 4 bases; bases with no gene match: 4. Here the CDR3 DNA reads TGTGCCAGCAGTTCCGAACTAGCGGGAGATGAGCAGTTCTTC. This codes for CASSSELAGDEQFF.

This CDR3 is CASSPRTGPYEQYF. CDR3 nucleotides: TGTGCCAGCAGCCCTCGGACAGGGCCCTACGAGCAGTACTTC. The rearrangement joins TRBV7-2 to TRBJ2-7; TRBD1 matches at 8 bases. The V gene end was trimmed by 5 bases and the J gene end by 2 bases; junction bases not matched to a gene: 5. Germline CDR1 SGHTA, CDR2 FQGNSA. The CDR3 has 14 amino acids.

The CDR3 coding sequence is TGTGCCAGCAGCGCGGGAGTGGGACAGGCCTTGAACACTGAAGCTTTCTTT. It codes for CASSAGVGQALNTEAFF. This rearrangement joins TRBV9 to TRBJ1-1; TRBD1 agrees at 8 bases. Trimming removed 3 bases from V and 0 bases from J; junction bases left unmatched: 10. The CDR3 totals 17 residues. CDR1 is SGDLS and CDR2 is YYNGEE in the germline V gene.

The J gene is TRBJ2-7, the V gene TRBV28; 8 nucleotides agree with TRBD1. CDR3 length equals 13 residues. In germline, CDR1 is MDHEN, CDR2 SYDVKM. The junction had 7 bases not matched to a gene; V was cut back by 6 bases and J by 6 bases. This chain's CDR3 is CASRTTGVSEQYF. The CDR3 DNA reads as TGTGCCAGCAGGACGACAGGGGTCTCCGAGCAGTACTTC.

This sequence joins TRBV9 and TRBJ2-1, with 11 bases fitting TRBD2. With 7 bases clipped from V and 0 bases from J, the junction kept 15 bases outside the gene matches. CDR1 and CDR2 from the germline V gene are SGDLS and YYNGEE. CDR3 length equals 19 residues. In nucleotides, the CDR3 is TGTGCCAGCGGGTTTCCGGCTAGCGGGAGGCCGAGCTCCTACAATGAGCAGTTCTTC. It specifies CASGFPASGRPSSYNEQFF.

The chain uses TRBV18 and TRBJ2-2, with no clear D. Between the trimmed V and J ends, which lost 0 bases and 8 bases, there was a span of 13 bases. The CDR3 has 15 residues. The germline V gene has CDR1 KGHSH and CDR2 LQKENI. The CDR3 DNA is TGTGCCAGCTCACCACCGTCCCCTTCGAGGGGGGAGCTGTTTTTT. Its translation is CASSPPSPSRGELFF. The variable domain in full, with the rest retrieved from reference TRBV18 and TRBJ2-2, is NAGVMQNPRHLVRRRGQEARLRCSPMKGHSHVYWYRQLPEEGLKFMVYLQKENIIDESGMPKERFSAEFPKEGPSILRIQQVVRGDSAAYFCASSPPSPSRGELFFGEGSRLTVL.

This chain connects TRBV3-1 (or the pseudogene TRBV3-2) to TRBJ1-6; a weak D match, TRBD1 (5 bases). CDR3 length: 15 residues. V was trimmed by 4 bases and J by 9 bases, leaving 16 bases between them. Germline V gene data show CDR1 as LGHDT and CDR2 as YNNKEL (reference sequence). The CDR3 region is CASSPQDLDFSPLHF. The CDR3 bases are TGTGCCAGCAGCCCACAGGACCTAGACTTTTCACCCCTCCACTTT.

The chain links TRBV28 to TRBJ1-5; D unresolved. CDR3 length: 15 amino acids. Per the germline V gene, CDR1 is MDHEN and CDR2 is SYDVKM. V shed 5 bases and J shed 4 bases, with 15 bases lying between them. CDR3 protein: CASSLESGGNQPQHF. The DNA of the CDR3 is TGTGCCAGCAGTCTGGAGTCCGGCGGTAATCAGCCCCAGCATTTT.